A selection of T cell receptor beta chains follows, all from one sample in a study of CXCR3-negative and CXCR3-positive naive CD8 T cells. TCRdb re-called the 5' RACE reads, yielding one record per CDR3 amino acid sequence without DNA. The ten most abundant clones cover about 9.4% of a sample with about 28,000 distinct CDR3 sequences. Input material: memory CD8+ T cells from blood. These receptors were collected from a human donor in good health. Some clones in this sample may be carry-over from other donors' samples. Both conserved end residues are part of each CDR3. Only part of the rows carry a size: once, few, many, or a class if the clone is expanded.

TRBJ2-5 | TRBV7-3 | NA | CASSLMALLQETQYF
TRBJ2-1 | TRBV7-2 | NA | CASSLRDSYNEQFF
TRBJ2-7 | TRBV5-5 | NA | CASSPRQMTYEQYF
TRBJ2-3 | TRBV6-2/TRBV6-3 | NA | CASSLNSADTQYF
TRBJ2-3 | TRBV28 | NA | CASSIQVTDTQYF
TRBJ2-1 | TRBV6-4 | NA | CASSERTNNEQFF
TRBJ2-1 | TRBV7-8 | NA | CASSSSPNEQFF
TRBJ2-7 | TRBV24-1 | NA | CATSEDREKGEQYF
TRBJ2-7 | TRBV20-1 | large | CSASPPGVDHEQYF
TRBJ1-5 | TRBV28 | NA | CASTPKFGQPNQPQHF
TRBJ2-7 | TRBV7-9 | NA | CASSSWTGSKNEQYF
TRBJ2-5 | TRBV29-1 | NA | CSVEEETPTQYF
TRBJ2-2 | TRBV6-2/TRBV6-3 | NA | CASSKQGDGYDGELFF
TRBJ2-5 | TRBV4-3 | NA | CASSQDRTSGAETQYF
TRBJ2-2 | TRBV6-5 | NA | CASTGYTGELFF
TRBJ1-6 | TRBV7-8 | NA | CASSLAHGAGARNSPLHF
TRBJ1-5 | TRBV12-5 | NA | CASGLVGARNQPQHF
TRBJ2-5 | TRBV6-2/TRBV6-3 | NA | CASSSYRDLKEETQYF
TRBJ2-2 | TRBV15 | NA | CATSRAGTTTGELFF
TRBJ1-2 | TRBV6-4 | medium-sized | CASSGGEMTFGYTF